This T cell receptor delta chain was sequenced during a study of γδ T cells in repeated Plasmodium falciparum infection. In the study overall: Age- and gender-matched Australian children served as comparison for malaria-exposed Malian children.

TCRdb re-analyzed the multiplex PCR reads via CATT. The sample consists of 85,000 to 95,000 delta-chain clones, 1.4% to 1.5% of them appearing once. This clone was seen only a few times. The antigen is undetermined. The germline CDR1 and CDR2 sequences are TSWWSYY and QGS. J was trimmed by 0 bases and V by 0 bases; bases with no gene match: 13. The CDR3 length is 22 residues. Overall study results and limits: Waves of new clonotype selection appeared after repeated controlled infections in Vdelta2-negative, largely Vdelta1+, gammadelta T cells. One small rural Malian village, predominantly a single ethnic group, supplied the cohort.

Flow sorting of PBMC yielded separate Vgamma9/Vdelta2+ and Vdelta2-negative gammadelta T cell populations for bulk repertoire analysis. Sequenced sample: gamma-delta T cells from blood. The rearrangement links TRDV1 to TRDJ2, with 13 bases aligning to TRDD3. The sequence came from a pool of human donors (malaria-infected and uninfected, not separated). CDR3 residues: CALGELRCYWGIRLALTAQLFF. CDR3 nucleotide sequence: TGTGCTCTTGGGGAACTTAGGTGTTACTGGGGGATACGCCTGGCTTTGACAGCACAACTCTTCTTT.